Shown below are 13 T cell receptor beta chains from a single sample sequenced in a study of T cell responses to AZD1222 COVID-19 vaccine. The data were produced by immunoSEQ multiplex PCR, yet TCRdb's version contains in-frame clones alone and is incomplete. The table records 65,000 to 80,000 clones, just over 90% of them present only once. The sequencing used peripheral blood, collected on day 0 of MenACWY control vaccination. These TCRs come from an adult in good health.

J is TRBJ1-2 and V is TRBV28; perhaps TRBD1 as D (5 bases). V lost 5 bases to trimming and J lost 5 bases, with 12 bases between them. The germline CDR1 and CDR2 sequences are MDHEN and SYDVKM. The length of the CDR3 is 13 residues. CDR3 amino acids: CASSQRDGYGYTF. CDR3 nucleotides: TGTGCCAGCAGTCAAAGGGACGGTTATGGCTACACCTTC.

The chain joins TRBV7-2 to TRBJ2-1; TRBD1 agrees at 8 bases. This CDR3 has 15 amino acids. The trim removed 5 bases at V and 5 bases at J, leaving 8 bases unmatched. CDR1 and CDR2 from the germline V gene are SGHTA and FQGNSA. DNA of the CDR3: TGTGCCAGCAGCCGGCTGGACAGGGTCCACAATGAGCAGTTCTTC. Translation: CASSRLDRVHNEQFF.

This rearrangement joins TRBV5-1 to TRBJ1-6, with 7 bases that match TRBD1. Unmatched junction bases numbered 7, after V lost 7 bases and J lost 3 bases. The CDR3 sequence is 15 residues long. Germline V gene sequence: CDR1 SGHRS, CDR2 YFSETQ. CDR3 sequence (DNA): TGCGCCAGCCAGGGGGGGGGCGTCTATAATTCACCCCTCCACTTT. It codes for CASQGGGVYNSPLHF. Combining the CDR3 with reference TRBV5-1 and TRBJ1-6 gives the whole variable domain KAGVTQTPRYLIKTRGQQVTLSCSPISGHRSVSWYQQTPGQGLQFLFEYFSETQRNKGNFPGRFSGRQFSNSRSEMNVSTLELGDSALYLCASQGGGVYNSPLHFGNGTRLTVT.

The genes are TRBV7-2 and TRBJ2-3, with D perhaps given as TRBD1 or TRBD2 (7 bases each). The V end was cut by 3 bases, the J end by 5 bases, with 24 bases between. Germline V gene data show CDR1 as SGHTA and CDR2 as FQGNSA. The CDR3 consists of 18 residues. The chain's CDR3 is CASSFIGGRGGAGDTQYF. For the CDR3, the DNA is TGTGCCAGCAGCTTTATCGGGGGGAGAGGGGGCGCGGGAGATACGCAGTATTTT.

J is TRBJ1-1 and V is TRBV18, with 7 bases fitting TRBD1. The junction had 3 bases not matched to a gene; V was cut back by 3 bases and J by 2 bases. This CDR3 is 14 amino acids long. Germline values: CDR1 KGHSH, CDR2 LQKENI. In DNA form, the CDR3 reads TGTGCCAGCTCACCCCGACAGGGAAACACTGAAGCTTTCTTT. It is translated as CASSPRQGNTEAFF.

With regard to this clone: This sample includes further DNA sequences coding for the same CDR3. The gene calls are TRBV2 and TRBJ1-6; tentatively, D is TRBD1 (6 bases). The germline V gene has CDR1 SNHLY and CDR2 FYNNEI. The CDR3 has 15 amino acids. V was shortened by 2 bases and J by 6 bases, with 11 bases between the two germline ends. CDR3 in amino acids: CASSELTGGNSPLHF. CDR3 nucleotides: TGTGCCAGCAGTGAATTGACAGGTGGTAATTCACCCCTCCACTTT.

DNA for the CDR3: TGTGCCAGCAGCTTTCAGGGAGTACGTGGCTACACCTTC. Translation gives CASSFQGVRGYTF. The chain employs TRBV5-8 and TRBJ1-2; weak D call: TRBD1 (5 bases). From germline, CDR1 is SGHTS and CDR2 YDEGEE. The CDR3 has 13 amino acids. Trimming pared 2 bases from V and 7 bases from J, leaving 12 bases between.

A single count supports this clone. The V gene is TRBV15, the J gene TRBJ1-2; maybe TRBD1 (5 bases). Germline values: CDR1 LNHNV, CDR2 YYDKDF (reference sequence). This CDR3 is built from 14 residues. The germline V and J ends were trimmed by 3 bases and 4 bases, with 12 bases remaining between them. CDR3 in amino acids: CATSSSGYGYGYTF. The CDR3 DNA follows: TGTGCCACCAGCAGTTCAGGGTACGGCTATGGCTACACCTTC.

J is TRBJ1-6 and V is TRBV23-1; 7 bases are shared with TRBD1. TRBV23-1 counts as an open reading frame of uncertain function. This CDR3 spans 17 amino acids. Trimming removed 7 bases from V and 0 bases from J; junction bases left unmatched: 9. This chain's CDR3 is CASNKRGQSSYNSPLHF. In DNA, the CDR3 is TGCGCCAGCAACAAACGGGGACAGAGCTCCTATAATTCACCCCTCCACTTT.

The chain has TRBV28 and TRBJ2-3; D not resolved. Germline V gives CDR1 MDHEN, CDR2 SYDVKM. The length of the CDR3 is 15 residues. V gave up 3 bases and J gave up 6 bases, with 16 bases separating them. CDR3 sequence: CASSFIVQPTDTQYF. The CDR3 nucleotides are TGTGCCAGCAGTTTTATAGTACAGCCGACGGATACGCAGTATTTT.

For this clone: The sample holds other DNA sequences that translate to the same CDR3. The chain links TRBV18 to TRBJ2-5, with no clear D. V lost 1 base to trimming and J lost 4 bases, with 4 bases between them. Germline loops: CDR1 KGHSH, CDR2 LQKENI. The CDR3 sequence is 12 residues long. CDR3 loop: CASSPLGETQYF. Here the CDR3 DNA reads TGTGCCAGCTCACCACTGGGAGAGACCCAGTACTTC. Filled out from reference TRBV18 and TRBJ2-5, the complete variable domain reads NAGVMQNPRHLVRRRGQEARLRCSPMKGHSHVYWYRQLPEEGLKFMVYLQKENIIDESGMPKERFSAEFPKEGPSILRIQQVVRGDSAAYFCASSPLGETQYFGPGTRLLVL.

This sequence joins TRBV15 and TRBJ2-1, with D uncertain. CDR1 and CDR2 (germline): LNHNV, YYDKDF (reference sequence). This CDR3 is 14 amino acids long. V lost 1 base, J lost 6 bases, and 10 bases lay in between. Here the CDR3 reads CATSRGGPSNEQFF. In DNA form, the CDR3 reads TGTGCCACCAGCAGAGGCGGTCCTAGCAATGAGCAGTTCTTC.

This sequence joins TRBV2 and TRBJ1-4, with no clear D. The CDR3 runs 16 residues. V lost 3 bases and J lost 8, with 19 bases in between. Germline loops: CDR1 SNHLY, CDR2 FYNNEI. Here the CDR3 reads CASSDNPPGFGEKLFF. The CDR3 DNA reads TGTGCCAGCAGTGATAATCCACCGGGGTTTGGAGAAAAACTGTTTTTT.